This is a list of T cell receptor beta chains from one sample in a study of T cells in Graves' hyperthyroidism and ophthalmopathy. TCRdb redid the calling of the multiplex PCR reads with MiXCR, one entry per CDR3 protein. The sample includes some 350,000 distinct CDR3 sequences, approximately 19% seen only once; the top ten take 3% to 4.5%. What was sequenced was blood. These TCRs come from a woman aged 18 to 35 with Graves' hyperthyroidism. Each CDR3 is given with its conserved first and last residue. D genes are given only for firm matches. The size field is filled for only some rows; it gives once, few, many or a size class.

11 | TRBJ2-3 | - | many | TRBV30 | TGTGCCTATGGGGAGGCACAGCGAGGGTATTTT | CAYGEAQRGYF
15 | TRBJ1-2 | - | many | TRBV30 | TGTGCCTGGACCCCCCGGGATCGGGGGGACTATGGCTACACCTTC | CAWTPRDRGDYGYTF
13 | TRBJ1-2 | TRBD1 | many | TRBV7-2 | TGTGCCAGCAGCTTCTACAGGGGGCAAGGCTACACCTTC | CASSFYRGQGYTF
15 | TRBJ1-1 | - | many | TRBV7-9 | TGTGCCAGCAGCCGAAACTCGGGGTACCCCACTGAAGCTTTCTTT | CASSRNSGYPTEAFF
13 | TRBJ2-5 | TRBD2 | - | TRBV29-1 | TGCAGCGTTGAAGTAGCGGGAGGGGAGACCCAGTACTTC | CSVEVAGGETQYF
13 | TRBJ1-1 | - | many | TRBV12-3/TRBV12-4 | TGTGCCAGCAGTTTTGGGGCAGCCACTGAAGCTTTCTTT | CASSFGAATEAFF
16 | TRBJ1-1 | - | many | TRBV12-3/TRBV12-4 | TGTGCCAGCAGTCCGGGACGCTCTATCATGAACACTGAAGCTTTCTTT | CASSPGRSIMNTEAFF
13 | TRBJ2-7 | - | - | TRBV19 | TGTGCCAGTAGTATTGGGTCCTCCTACGAGCAGTACTTC | CASSIGSSYEQYF
14 | TRBJ1-1 | - | few | TRBV2 | TGTGCCAGCAGTCGCCGGCTCGAGGGTACTGAAGCTTTCTTT | CASSRRLEGTEAFF
13 | TRBJ1-3 | - | many | TRBV6-1 | TGTGCCAGCAGTGAACGGGGTGGAAACACCATATATTTT | CASSERGGNTIYF
13 | TRBJ2-5 | - | many | TRBV5-1 | TGCGCCAGCAGCTTGCCAAATGCGGAGACCCAGTACTTC | CASSLPNAETQYF
13 | TRBJ1-5 | - | many | TRBV5-8 | TGTGCCAGCAGCTTGGGAACCAATCGGCCCCAGCATTTT | CASSLGTNRPQHF
14 | TRBJ2-7 | TRBD2 | many | TRBV20-1 | TGCAGTGCTGAACCAGCGGGGGGCTTGTACGAGCAGTACTTC | CSAEPAGGLYEQYF
18 | TRBJ2-2 | - | many | TRBV12-3/TRBV12-4 | TGTGCCAGCAGTCCAGGAACCAGAACAGGGTCGGACACCGGGGAGCTGTTTTTT | CASSPGTRTGSDTGELFF
14 | TRBJ2-5 | - | - | TRBV6-2/TRBV6-3 | TGTGCCAGCACCGAATCAGGGCGCCAAGAGACCCAGTACTTC | CASTESGRQETQYF
13 | TRBJ2-5 | - | many | TRBV6-1 | TGTGCCAGCAGCTTCCGGGCTAGGGAGACCCAGTACTTC | CASSFRARETQYF
14 | TRBJ1-1 | - | many | TRBV6-4 | TGTGCCAGCAGTGACTCACCCGAGAACACTGAAGCTTTCTTT | CASSDSPENTEAFF
14 | TRBJ1-5 | - | many | TRBV28 | TGTGCCACCCGGGAAGGGATTACCAATCAGCCCCAGCATTTT | CATREGITNQPQHF
13 | TRBJ1-1 | TRBD1 | many | TRBV5-1 | TGCGCCAGCAGCGTCGACAGGGCCACTGAAGCTTTCTTT | CASSVDRATEAFF
17 | TRBJ2-7 | TRBD1 | many | TRBV12-3/TRBV12-4 | TGTGCCAGCAGTTTTCATTTTGGACAGGATAATTCCTACGAGCAGTACTTC | CASSFHFGQDNSYEQYF
16 | TRBJ1-5 | - | - | TRBV12-3/TRBV12-4 | TGTGCCAGCAGCCCGGGGGTAAGGGCCCGAAATCAGCCCCAGCATTTT | CASSPGVRARNQPQHF
14 | TRBJ2-5 | TRBD2 | many | TRBV7-6 | TGTGCCAGCAGCTTGCCGGGGGGGCCACAGACCCAGTACTTC | CASSLPGGPQTQYF
15 | TRBJ1-2 | - | - | TRBV6-2/TRBV6-3 | TGTGCCAGCAGTTCAAGCGGGGGGGGAGGCTATGGCTACACCTTC | CASSSSGGGGYGYTF
15 | TRBJ1-3 | - | few | TRBV11-2 | TGTGCCAGCAGCTTAGATGAGTTCCCTGGAAACACCATATATTTT | CASSLDEFPGNTIYF
14 | TRBJ1-2 | TRBD1 | few | TRBV15 | TGTGCCACCAGCAGAAACTTGGACAGGGGTGTTTACACCTTC | CATSRNLDRGVYTF
13 | TRBJ2-5 | - | many | TRBV4-1 | TGCGCCAGCAGCCCCGGACACCAAGAGACCCAGTACTTC | CASSPGHQETQYF
14 | TRBJ1-5 | - | many | TRBV6-5 | TGTGCCAGCACCTTGACAGGTTTCAATCAGCCCCAGCATTTT | CASTLTGFNQPQHF
17 | TRBJ2-2 | TRBD2 | few | TRBV4-1 | TGCGCCAGCAGCCAAGATCCTGCTAGCGGGGTCGCCGGGGAGCTGTTTTTT | CASSQDPASGVAGELFF
16 | TRBJ2-5 | - | many | TRBV6-1 | TGTGCCAGCAGTGAAAGGTCGCGGAATTTCCAAGAGACCCAGTACTTC | CASSERSRNFQETQYF
14 | TRBJ2-7 | TRBD1 | many | TRBV5-1 | TGCGCCAGCAGCAGGACGGGACAGACCTACGAGCAGTACTTC | CASSRTGQTYEQYF
14 | TRBJ2-6 | - | - | TRBV6-1 | TGTGCCAGCAGTGCCCAACCTGGGGCCAACGTCCTGACTTTC | CASSAQPGANVLTF
14 | TRBJ2-5 | - | many | TRBV20-1 | TGCAGTGCTACCGTCTCGGTGGGGAGAGGGACCCAGTACTTC | CSATVSVGRGTQYF
17 | TRBJ2-7 | - | many | TRBV11-1 | TGTGCCAGCAGCTTAGGGGCCGGGACAATTGTCTCCTACGAGCAGTACTTC | CASSLGAGTIVSYEQYF
13 | TRBJ1-2 | - | many | TRBV20-1 | TGCAGTGCTATCGTCCGGATCAACTATGGCTACACCTTC | CSAIVRINYGYTF
15 | TRBJ1-1 | TRBD1 | - | TRBV6-2/TRBV6-3 | TGTGCCAGCAGTCACTTCACCGGGACAGGGGACGAAGCTTTCTTT | CASSHFTGTGDEAFF
13 | TRBJ1-2 | - | - | TRBV6-4 | TGTGCCAGCAGTTACTCGATTAAGGATGGCTACACCTTC | CASSYSIKDGYTF
15 | TRBJ1-5 | TRBD1 | many | TRBV28 | TGTGCCAGCAGTTTCTCAGGGGGCGGGAATCAGCCCCAGCATTTT | CASSFSGGGNQPQHF
15 | TRBJ2-7 | - | few | TRBV5-1 | TGCGCCAGCAGCTTTGGGGCGGGGACATCCTACGAGCAGTACTTC | CASSFGAGTSYEQYF
15 | TRBJ1-1 | TRBD1 | many | TRBV30 | TGTGCCTGCTCCACCGGGACAGGGTTCGGCACTGAAGCTTTCTTT | CACSTGTGFGTEAFF
12 | TRBJ2-2 | - | many | TRBV13 | TGTGCCAGCAGTGGGAACACCGGGGAGCTGTTTTTT | CASSGNTGELFF
14 | TRBJ1-1 | - | once | TRBV6-5 | TGTGCCAGCAGTCACTTGGGGGGGAGCACTGAAGCTTTCTTT | CASSHLGGSTEAFF
16 | TRBJ2-5 | - | - | TRBV24-1 | TGTGCCACCAGCGGAGGGGCAGGGGGAGTGTACGAGACCCAGTACTTC | CATSGGAGGVYETQYF
12 | TRBJ1-2 | TRBD1 | many | TRBV18 | TGTGCCAGCTCAACGAGGGGGCATGGCTACACCTTC | CASSTRGHGYTF
15 | TRBJ1-3 | TRBD1 | many | TRBV6-1 | TGTGCCAGCAGTGATCAGGGGGCAGGGGCAGACACCATATATTTT | CASSDQGAGADTIYF
13 | TRBJ1-5 | - | - | TRBV5-6 | TGTGCCAGCAGCTTGTTCGGGACTCAGCCCCAGCATTTT | CASSLFGTQPQHF
13 | TRBJ1-2 | - | - | TRBV6-1 | TGTGCCAGCAGTCTGGACCCTGGAGACGGCTACACCTTC | CASSLDPGDGYTF
13 | TRBJ1-2 | TRBD1 | - | TRBV12-5 | TGTGCTAGTGGTTCGGGACAGATTTATGGCTACACCTTC | CASGSGQIYGYTF
15 | TRBJ2-7 | - | many | TRBV7-6 | TGTGCCAGCAGCCCGGGACACGGTTGGTCCTACGAGCAGTACTTC | CASSPGHGWSYEQYF
15 | TRBJ2-5 | TRBD2 | many | TRBV24-1 | TGTGCCACCAGTGATAGCCTAGCGGGGGGAATGGCACAGTACTTC | CATSDSLAGGMAQYF
13 | TRBJ1-2 | TRBD1 | many | TRBV29-1 | TGCAGCGTCGACAGGGTAGCTAACTATGGCTACACCTTC | CSVDRVANYGYTF
16 | TRBJ2-7 | TRBD1 | many | TRBV13 | TGTGCCAGCAGCTTAGGCCTAGGGACAGGGGTTTACGAGCAGTACTTC | CASSLGLGTGVYEQYF
14 | TRBJ2-7 | TRBD1 | few | TRBV6-1 | TGTGCCAGCAGTCAGGGACAGGGGAACTACGAGCAGTACTTC | CASSQGQGNYEQYF
16 | TRBJ2-1 | TRBD2 | - | TRBV6-1 | TGTGCCAGCAGTAAGGGACTAGCGGGCTCATACAATGAGCAGTTGTTC | CASSKGLAGSYNEQLF
13 | TRBJ2-5 | - | - | TRBV6-5 | TGTGCCAGCACCCGGGAACCCACCCAGACCCAGTACTTC | CASTREPTQTQYF
14 | TRBJ1-5 | - | many | TRBV6-1 | TGTGCCACCTCCTGGCGCAGGGGCAATCAGCCCCAGCATTTT | CATSWRRGNQPQHF
14 | TRBJ2-7 | TRBD1 | many | TRBV20-1 | TGCAGTGCTAGGATGCAGGACAGGTCCTACGAGCAGTACTTC | CSARMQDRSYEQYF
14 | TRBJ1-5 | TRBD1 | many | TRBV2 | TGTGCCAGCAGGTGGACAGGAAGCGCCCAGCCCCAGCATTTT | CASRWTGSAQPQHF